These T cell receptor beta chains were read from a single sample in a study of blood T cell repertoires in COVID-19. Only in-frame clones appear in the TCRdb table, and some are missing; sequencing was by immunoSEQ multiplex PCR. This sample carries 250,000 or so clones, around 90% of them seen once, and the ten largest clones take roughly 2.5%. The source material was peripheral blood. The receptors here all came from a man aged 25 to 40 with COVID-19, enrolled during active disease. Both conserved end residues are part of each CDR3. The order of the fields is D gene, CDR3 length, J gene, clone size, V gene, CDR3 protein, CDR3 DNA. A D gene is named only where the DNA matches it firmly. A row's size may be missing; if present it is once, few, many or a size class.

TRBD1,15,TRBJ1-5,-,TRBV10-3,CAISESGQSNQPQHF,TGTGCCATCAGTGAGTCGGGACAGTCCAACCAGCCCCAGCATTTT
TRBD1,13,TRBJ2-7,-,TRBV6-4,CASAPGQGYEQYF,TGTGCCAGCGCCCCGGGACAGGGCTACGAGCAGTACTTC
-,13,TRBJ1-1,-,TRBV4-1,CASSQETVGKAFF,TGCGCCAGCAGCCAAGAAACAGTCGGAAAAGCTTTCTTT
-,15,TRBJ1-5,-,TRBV5-5,CASSLGPGRNQPQHF,TGTGCCAGCAGCTTGGGTCCGGGTCGCAATCAGCCCCAGCATTTT
-,16,TRBJ1-5,-,TRBV18,CASSSSGQISNQPQHF,TGTGCCAGCTCATCTTCCGGACAGATTAGCAATCAGCCCCAGCATTTT
TRBD2,18,TRBJ2-2,-,TRBV15,CATSRALTSGENPGELFF,TGTGCCACCAGCAGAGCCCTCACTAGCGGCGAGAACCCCGGGGAGCTGTTTTTT
-,15,TRBJ1-2,-,TRBV27,CASSPRRREGYGYTF,TGTGCCAGCAGTCCACGCCGACGGGAGGGCTATGGCTACACCTTC
-,13,TRBJ2-7,-,TRBV7-2,CASSLALVGEQYF,TGTGCCAGCAGCTTAGCGCTTGTCGGCGAGCAGTACTTC
-,14,TRBJ2-7,-,TRBV19,CASSRVASSYEQYF,TGTGCCAGTAGCCGGGTGGCGAGCTCCTACGAGCAGTACTTC
TRBD1,17,TRBJ2-7,-,TRBV28,CASSSAYPRDRTYEQYF,TGTGCCAGCAGTTCTGCTTATCCCCGGGACAGGACCTACGAGCAGTACTTC
-,19,TRBJ2-1,-,TRBV4-1,CASSQGSQVGDWSYNEQFF,TGCGCCAGCAGCCAGGGTTCACAGGTTGGGGACTGGTCCTACAATGAGCAGTTCTTC
-,14,TRBJ2-3,-,TRBV5-1,CASSLEGVADTQYF,TGCGCCAGCAGCTTGGAGGGGGTTGCAGATACGCAGTATTTT
TRBD1,17,TRBJ1-2,few,TRBV5-6,CASSQGQGGSPNYGYTF,TGTGCCAGCAGCCAGGGACAGGGGGGGAGCCCTAACTATGGCTACACCTTC
TRBD1,14,TRBJ1-5,-,TRBV5-1,CASSDRTGGQPQHF,TGCGCCAGCAGCGACCGGACAGGGGGCCAGCCCCAGCATTTT
TRBD1,13,TRBJ1-2,-,TRBV29-1,CSVATGNGYGYTF,TGCAGCGTTGCGACAGGGAACGGCTATGGCTACACCTTC
TRBD1,17,TRBJ1-2,-,TRBV4-2,CASSQEGAGGIYYGYTF,TGTGCCAGCAGCCAAGAAGGGGCAGGGGGCATCTATTATGGCTACACCTTC
-,14,TRBJ2-5,-,TRBV6-6,CASRTRTVQETQYF,TGTGCCAGCAGGACCCGGACAGTTCAAGAGACCCAGTACTTC
-,15,TRBJ2-7,-,TRBV21-1,CASSKAAGGPHEQYF,TGTGCCAGCAGCAAAGCGGCGGGAGGGCCCCACGAGCAGTACTTC
-,12,TRBJ1-1,once,TRBV6-5,CASNTRRTEAFF,TGTGCCAGCAATACCCGTCGGACTGAAGCTTTCTTT
TRBD1,15,TRBJ2-7,-,TRBV27,CASSLSGQGADEQYF,TGTGCCAGCAGTTTATCGGGACAGGGGGCCGACGAGCAGTACTTC
-,16,TRBJ2-2,-,TRBV19,CASSTRDIKSTGELFF,TGTGCCAGTAGTACACGGGACATTAAGAGCACCGGGGAGCTGTTTTTT
-,15,TRBJ2-3,-,TRBV15,CATSREGGSTDTQYF,TGTGCCACCAGCAGAGAAGGCGGGAGCACAGATACGCAGTATTTT
-,14,TRBJ2-7,-,TRBV5-5,CASSGTGSSYEQYF,TGTGCCAGCAGCGGAACAGGGAGCTCCTACGAGCAGTACTTC
TRBD1,13,TRBJ1-1,-,TRBV7-3,CASSLVPDREAFF,TGTGCCAGCAGCCTGGTCCCGGACAGGGAAGCTTTCTTT
TRBD1,18,TRBJ2-3,-,TRBV18,CASSPSLGQGGSGDTQYF,TGTGCCAGCTCACCGTCTTTGGGACAGGGTGGCAGTGGAGATACGCAGTATTTT
TRBD1,15,TRBJ2-1,-,TRBV2,CASSAGTGLYNEQFF,TGTGCCAGCAGCGCCGGGACAGGACTCTACAATGAGCAGTTCTTC
-,15,TRBJ2-3,-,TRBV7-9,CASSLVTGSTDTQYF,TGTGCCAGCAGCTTAGTAACGGGGTCCACAGATACGCAGTATTTT
-,11,TRBJ1-2,-,TRBV25-1,CASSEGRGYTF,TGTGCCAGCAGTGAGGGGAGGGGCTACACCTTC
TRBD1,13,TRBJ1-6,-,TRBV3-1/TRBV3-2,CATRTGKNSPLHF,TGTGCAACAAGGACAGGGAAGAATTCACCCCTCCACTTT
TRBD1,17,TRBJ1-2,few,TRBV7-3,CASSLTGQYPAKYGYTF,TGTGCCAGCAGCTTAACGGGACAGTACCCCGCCAAATATGGCTACACCTTC
-,16,TRBJ1-5,-,TRBV7-8,CASSLEGTNSNQPQHF,TGTGCCAGCAGCTTAGAGGGGACAAATAGCAATCAGCCCCAGCATTTT
-,13,TRBJ1-1,-,TRBV7-3,CASSLTRETEAFF,TGTGCCAGCAGCTTAACAAGGGAGACTGAAGCTTTCTTT
TRBD2,21,TRBJ2-3,-,TRBV15,CATSRTPGLAGSRGFADTQYF,TGTGCCACCAGCAGGACCCCGGGACTAGCGGGGAGCAGAGGATTCGCAGATACGCAGTATTTT
TRBD1,14,TRBJ2-5,-,TRBV4-3,CASSQGTGRETQYF,TGCGCCAGCAGCCAAGGGACAGGGCGGGAGACCCAGTACTTC
TRBD2,15,TRBJ2-7,once,TRBV19,CASSIGTSASYEQYF,TGTGCCAGTAGTATTGGGACTAGCGCCTCCTACGAGCAGTACTTC
TRBD1,14,TRBJ1-2,-,TRBV19,CASLEGGPNYGYTF,TGTGCCAGCCTGGAAGGGGGCCCTAACTATGGCTACACCTTC
-,14,TRBJ1-2,-,TRBV5-1,CASSLDRATEGYTF,TGCGCCAGCAGCTTGGACAGGGCAACTGAAGGCTACACCTTC
-,13,TRBJ1-5,-,TRBV11-2,CASSAWRDQPQHF,TGTGCCAGCAGCGCCTGGAGAGATCAGCCCCAGCATTTT
TRBD1,18,TRBJ1-4,-,TRBV19,CASSAWGQGYATNEKLFF,TGTGCCAGTAGTGCCTGGGGACAGGGGTATGCAACTAATGAAAAACTGTTTTTT
-,17,TRBJ1-1,-,TRBV19,CASIPGGSAASDTEAFF,TGTGCCAGTATCCCCGGGGGGTCTGCGGCCTCAGACACTGAAGCTTTCTTT
-,16,TRBJ1-3,-,TRBV7-2,CASSLAGPSSGNTIYF,TGTGCCAGCAGCTTAGCGGGGCCGAGCTCTGGAAACACCATATATTTT
-,14,TRBJ1-1,-,TRBV5-1,CASSLGGAGTEAFF,TGCGCCAGCAGCTTGGGAGGAGCTGGCACTGAAGCTTTCTTT
TRBD1,13,TRBJ1-6,few,TRBV7-3,CASSLDRGSPLHF,TGTGCCAGCAGCCTTGACAGGGGTTCACCCCTCCACTTT
-,12,TRBJ2-7,-,TRBV18,CASSKDSYEQYF,TGTGCCAGCTCGAAGGACAGTTACGAGCAGTACTTC
-,15,TRBJ1-1,-,TRBV6-5,CASSYSRGGGTEAFF,TGTGCCAGCAGTTACTCGAGGGGGGGCGGAACTGAAGCTTTCTTT
-,14,TRBJ1-1,-,TRBV27,CASSPGTSNTEAFF,TGTGCCAGCAGTCCCGGGACATCAAACACTGAAGCTTTCTTT
-,15,TRBJ1-5,-,TRBV2,CASLQGTISNQPQHF,TGTGCCAGCCTTCAGGGAACGATTAGCAATCAGCCCCAGCATTTT
-,13,TRBJ1-2,-,TRBV30,CAWSRPGNYGYTF,TGTGCCTGGAGTAGACCAGGGAACTATGGCTACACCTTC
-,15,TRBJ2-3,-,TRBV9,CASSAEDISTDTQYF,TGTGCCAGCAGCGCCGAGGACATCAGCACAGATACGCAGTATTTT
TRBD1,13,TRBJ1-5,-,TRBV19,CASMDRENQPQHF,TGTGCCAGTATGGACAGGGAAAATCAGCCCCAGCATTTT